This is a list of T cell receptor beta chains from one sample in a study of blood T cell repertoires in COVID-19. The data were produced by immunoSEQ multiplex PCR, yet TCRdb's version contains in-frame clones alone and is incomplete. This sample has a few hundred thousand clones, with 88% found just once. The sample taken for sequencing was PBMCs or T cells enriched from blood (not recorded which). These receptors all come from a young woman who had been exposed to COVID-19. The CDR3 runs from the conserved cysteine through the conserved F or W. The order of the fields is CDR3 DNA, CDR3 protein, clone size, V gene, J gene, D gene. The D gene is left open where the match is weak. Clone size is given for some rows only: seen once, a few or many times, or a class if the clone is expanded.

DNA: TGTGCCAGCAGACTAGCCAGGGCCACTGGAAACACCATATATTTT
CDR3: CASRLARATGNTIYF
size: -
V: TRBV28
J: TRBJ1-3
D: -

DNA: TGCGCCAGCAGTTCAGGGATCCAAGAGACCCAGTACTTC
CDR3: CASSSGIQETQYF
size: -
V: TRBV5-1
J: TRBJ2-5
D: -

DNA: TGTGCCAGCAGCCCTCTAGCGGGTAATTACAATGAGCAGTTCTTC
CDR3: CASSPLAGNYNEQFF
size: few
V: TRBV11-2
J: TRBJ2-1
D: TRBD2

DNA: TGCGCCAGCAGTTCAGGGGGCACTGAAGCTTTCTTT
CDR3: CASSSGGTEAFF
size: once
V: TRBV10-2
J: TRBJ1-1
D: TRBD1

DNA: TGTGCCAGCAGCTTAAGGACAGGGAGGACTGAAGCTTTCTTT
CDR3: CASSLRTGRTEAFF
size: -
V: TRBV11-2
J: TRBJ1-1
D: TRBD1

DNA: TGTGCCAGCAGCTTCGGTGGGGGCGGAGGCTACACCTTC
CDR3: CASSFGGGGGYTF
size: -
V: TRBV7-8
J: TRBJ1-2
D: -

DNA: TGTGCCAGCAATCCACGACAGGGGTGGGAGCAGTACTTC
CDR3: CASNPRQGWEQYF
size: -
V: TRBV2
J: TRBJ2-7
D: TRBD1

DNA: TGTGCCAGCAGTCCTCAACGAGGGATGAACACTGAAGCTTTCTTT
CDR3: CASSPQRGMNTEAFF
size: -
V: TRBV27
J: TRBJ1-1
D: -

DNA: TGCGCCAGCAATGAAATCGGCGGGAGCTACGAGCAGTACTTC
CDR3: CASNEIGGSYEQYF
size: -
V: TRBV5-1
J: TRBJ2-7
D: TRBD2

DNA: TGTGCCAGCAGTCGGGACTGGGAATACGAGCAGTACTTC
CDR3: CASSRDWEYEQYF
size: -
V: TRBV2
J: TRBJ2-7
D: -

DNA: TGCGCCAGCAGCTTCGGGGACAGGGATAAGAACACTGAAGCTTTCTTT
CDR3: CASSFGDRDKNTEAFF
size: -
V: TRBV5-1
J: TRBJ1-1
D: TRBD1

DNA: TGTGCCAGCAGTGATTCACGCGCCGGGAGAGGCGGGGAGCTGTTTTTT
CDR3: CASSDSRAGRGGELFF
size: once
V: TRBV6-4
J: TRBJ2-2
D: -

DNA: TGTGCCAGCAGCTCGGGGACATCTAGCAATCAGCCCCAGCATTTT
CDR3: CASSSGTSSNQPQHF
size: -
V: TRBV9
J: TRBJ1-5
D: -

DNA: TGTGCCAGTAGTAAAGGCAGGGCGTCTGAAAAACTGTTTTTT
CDR3: CASSKGRASEKLFF
size: -
V: TRBV19
J: TRBJ1-4
D: -

DNA: TGTGCCTGGAGTGTAGGAGAACGGATTAATGAAAAACTGTTTTTT
CDR3: CAWSVGERINEKLFF
size: -
V: TRBV30
J: TRBJ1-4
D: -

DNA: TGTGCCAGCAGCCAAGAATGGCAGGGAGAGACCCAGTACTTC
CDR3: CASSQEWQGETQYF
size: -
V: TRBV3-1/TRBV3-2
J: TRBJ2-5
D: -

DNA: TGTGCCAGCAGTGACGTCAGGGCCCCCTATGGCTACACCTTC
CDR3: CASSDVRAPYGYTF
size: -
V: TRBV6-1
J: TRBJ1-2
D: -

DNA: TGTGCCTGGTCATGGCGGGAAAAACTGTTTTTT
CDR3: CAWSWREKLFF
size: -
V: TRBV30
J: TRBJ1-4
D: -

DNA: TGTGCCAGCAGCCAAGATGTAACTTCCTACGAGCAGTACTTC
CDR3: CASSQDVTSYEQYF
size: -
V: TRBV3-1/TRBV3-2
J: TRBJ2-7
D: -

DNA: TGTGCCAGCAGCCGGGGAGAGACCCAGTACTTC
CDR3: CASSRGETQYF
size: -
V: TRBV27
J: TRBJ2-5
D: -